The clone carrying this T cell receptor beta chain was seen a few times. Each CDR3 protein is one row after TCRdb ran MiXCR on the RT-PCR reads. This sample has about 680,000 distinct CDR3 sequences, with 12% to 15% found just once. The CDR3 runs to 15 residues. V was cut by 6 bases and J by 1 base, with 18 bases left in between. Germline V gives CDR1 DFQATT, CDR2 SNEGSKA (reference sequence). This chain uses TRBV20-1 with TRBJ2-5, with D possibly called TRBD1 or TRBD2 (5 bases each). This TCR came from a female donor in good health, serving as a healthy control. What was sequenced was memory CD4+ T cells from blood. CDR3 in amino acids: CSAVGPWTAQETQYF. CDR3 in DNA: TGCAGTGCCGTGGGGCCCTGGACTGCCCAAGAGACCCAGTACTTC.